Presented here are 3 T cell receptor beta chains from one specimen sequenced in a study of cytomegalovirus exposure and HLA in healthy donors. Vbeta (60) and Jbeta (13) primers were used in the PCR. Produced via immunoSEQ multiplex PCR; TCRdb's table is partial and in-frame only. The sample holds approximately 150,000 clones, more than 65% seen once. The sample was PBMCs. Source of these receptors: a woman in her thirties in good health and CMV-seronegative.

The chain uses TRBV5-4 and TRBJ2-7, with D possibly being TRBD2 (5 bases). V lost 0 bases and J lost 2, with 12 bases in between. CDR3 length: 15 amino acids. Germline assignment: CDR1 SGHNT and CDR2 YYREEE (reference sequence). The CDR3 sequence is CASSLAGGSPYEQYF. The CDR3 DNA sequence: TGTGCCAGCAGCTTGGCCGGAGGATCACCCTACGAGCAGTACTTC.

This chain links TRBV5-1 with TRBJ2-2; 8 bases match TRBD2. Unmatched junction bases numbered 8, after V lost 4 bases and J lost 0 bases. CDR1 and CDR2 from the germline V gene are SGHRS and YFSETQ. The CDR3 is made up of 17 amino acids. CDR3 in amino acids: CASSRSLADSNTGELFF. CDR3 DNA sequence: TGCGCCAGCAGCAGATCACTAGCGGACTCGAACACCGGGGAGCTGTTTTTT.

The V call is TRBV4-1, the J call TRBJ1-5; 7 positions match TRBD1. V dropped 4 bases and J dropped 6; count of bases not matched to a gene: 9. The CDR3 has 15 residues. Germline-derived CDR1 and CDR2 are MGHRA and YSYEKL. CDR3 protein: CASSPFTGAGQPQHF. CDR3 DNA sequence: TGCGCCAGCAGCCCGTTTACAGGGGCCGGTCAGCCCCAGCATTTT.